Here is one T cell receptor (beta chain) with its context. What it recognizes is unknown. These data originate in a study of T cell responses to AZD1222 COVID-19 vaccine. Study-wide results and limits: Reports say nearly half of spike-specific TCRs go after unmutated variant regions. Seropositive at baseline were only a handful of AZD1222 recipients. The study sampled repertoires only after the peak T cell response.

TCRdb's copy holds only in-frame clones and misses some; the assay was immunoSEQ multiplex PCR. This sample has some 140,000 clones, with roughly nine tenths found just once. The specimen was peripheral blood, collected on day 0 of AZD1222 vaccination. This sequence was found in an adult in good health.

CDR3 coding DNA: TGTGCCAGCAGTGTGGGTTACAGGGGGACGAACACTGAAGCTTTCTTT. The encoded protein is CASSVGYRGTNTEAFF. V usage is TRBV2 and J usage is TRBJ1-1; TRBD1 matches 8 bases. CDR3 length: 16 residues. V shed 4 bases, J shed 1 base, and the junction held 8 bases outside the gene matches. Per the germline V gene, CDR1 is SNHLY and CDR2 is FYNNEI.